The present T cell receptor (beta chain) was sequenced within a study of blood T cell repertoires in COVID-19 (dated by TCRdb to about 2020). At the level of the whole study: Samples covering the acute and convalescent phases of COVID-19 were provided by collaborators in the United States, Italy and Spain. The prospective study material was composed of cDNA or gDNA derived from T cells, B-cell-depleted T cells, or PBMCs. Deeply sampled blood TCRbeta repertoires from subjects exposed to, actively infected with, or recovered from COVID-19 were included in the dataset. The repertoires were made available in a free public database intended to serve as a resource for research on the immune response to SARS-CoV-2. Samples came from the ongoing ImmuneRACE study (first 160 participants) plus 1,254 subjects from 6 global collaborators. The sample metadata nearly always contained a de-identified subject ID, COVID-19 status, age in years and sex. HLA class I and class II types, where available, came from metadata supplied by the sample provider rather than from assay-based typing. Broader findings and caveats from the paper: How much clinical and demographic metadata was included differed by source and by participant, and the metadata was provided uncurated.

The immunoSEQ Assay, a bias-controlled multiplex PCR, was used to amplify TCRbeta CDR3 regions from genomic DNA. In the authors' own workflow: Within the assay, amplification of reference gene primers was used to estimate how many nucleated cells each sample contained. Sequence reads were collapsed and filtered to measure the absolute abundance of every unique TCRbeta CDR3 rearrangement. For each sample, productive Simpson clonality was calculated by taking the square root of Simpson's diversity index across productive rearrangements. As stored in TCRdb, this immuneACCESS dataset retains in-frame rearrangements with V and J assigned. A fraction of the clones does not appear; measured against another copy, unresolved V genes explain less than half of the discrepancy, and the remainder lacks a known reason. V and J calls and clone size follow that table, whereas D and trimming were derived from the DNA. Across this sample there are 70,000 or so clones, with 82% seen only once. About 17% of the sample is taken by the ten largest.

A remark on this clone: Its antigen is not yet known. It has no much larger one-base neighbor in the sample; base qualities were not kept.

The germline V gene sets CDR1 to SGHRS and CDR2 to YFSETQ. From V the trimming removes 4 bases and from J it removes 3 bases, while the gene matches leave 8 bases of the junction unaccounted for. The CDR3 runs 15 residues from the cysteine to the phenylalanine. CDR3 DNA is the only sequence kept; it has 45 bases, read in frame from the first base. Collaborating institutions collected whole blood in K2EDTA tubes following their own protocols. For TCRbeta analysis, collaborators shipped samples in one of three forms: frozen whole blood, isolated PBMCs, or DNA extracted from either of those sample types.

The sequenced sample was peripheral blood. This TCR was sampled from a human donor in a cohort sampled during active COVID-19. The sequence is built from TRBV5-1 and TRBJ1-2; the junction holds 8 bases that match TRBD1. The CDR3 region reads CASSKDRAVHYGYTF. The DNA sequence follows: TGCGCCAGCAGCAAGGACAGGGCCGTCCACTATGGCTACACCTTC.